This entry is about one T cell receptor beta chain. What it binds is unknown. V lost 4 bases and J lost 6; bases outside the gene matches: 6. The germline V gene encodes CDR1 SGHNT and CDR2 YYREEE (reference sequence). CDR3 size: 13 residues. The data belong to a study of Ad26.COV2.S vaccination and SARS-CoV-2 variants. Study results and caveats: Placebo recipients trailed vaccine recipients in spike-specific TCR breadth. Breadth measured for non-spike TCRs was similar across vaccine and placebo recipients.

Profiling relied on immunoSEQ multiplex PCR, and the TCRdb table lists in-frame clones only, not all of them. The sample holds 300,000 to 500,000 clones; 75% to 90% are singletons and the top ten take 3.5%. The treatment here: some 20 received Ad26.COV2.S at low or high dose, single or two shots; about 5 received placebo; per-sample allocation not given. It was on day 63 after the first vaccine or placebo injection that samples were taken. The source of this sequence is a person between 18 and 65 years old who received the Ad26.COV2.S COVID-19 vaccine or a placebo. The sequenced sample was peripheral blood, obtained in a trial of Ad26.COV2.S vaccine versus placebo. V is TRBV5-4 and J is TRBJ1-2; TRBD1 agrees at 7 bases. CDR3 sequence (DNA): TGTGCCAGCAGCCCCGGACAGGTGGATGGCTACACCTTC. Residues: CASSPGQVDGYTF.